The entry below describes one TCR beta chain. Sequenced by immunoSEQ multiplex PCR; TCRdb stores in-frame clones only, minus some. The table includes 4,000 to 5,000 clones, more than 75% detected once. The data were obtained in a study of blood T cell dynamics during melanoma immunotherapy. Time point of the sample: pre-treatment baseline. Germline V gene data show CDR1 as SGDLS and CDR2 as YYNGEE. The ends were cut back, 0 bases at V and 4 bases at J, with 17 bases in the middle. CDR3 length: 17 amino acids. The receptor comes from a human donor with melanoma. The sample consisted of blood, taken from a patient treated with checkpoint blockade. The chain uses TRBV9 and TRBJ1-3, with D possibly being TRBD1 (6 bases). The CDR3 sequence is CASSVVGQGGGGNTIYF. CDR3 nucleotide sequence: TGTGCCAGCAGCGTAGTGGGTCAGGGAGGGGGAGGAAACACCATATATTTT.